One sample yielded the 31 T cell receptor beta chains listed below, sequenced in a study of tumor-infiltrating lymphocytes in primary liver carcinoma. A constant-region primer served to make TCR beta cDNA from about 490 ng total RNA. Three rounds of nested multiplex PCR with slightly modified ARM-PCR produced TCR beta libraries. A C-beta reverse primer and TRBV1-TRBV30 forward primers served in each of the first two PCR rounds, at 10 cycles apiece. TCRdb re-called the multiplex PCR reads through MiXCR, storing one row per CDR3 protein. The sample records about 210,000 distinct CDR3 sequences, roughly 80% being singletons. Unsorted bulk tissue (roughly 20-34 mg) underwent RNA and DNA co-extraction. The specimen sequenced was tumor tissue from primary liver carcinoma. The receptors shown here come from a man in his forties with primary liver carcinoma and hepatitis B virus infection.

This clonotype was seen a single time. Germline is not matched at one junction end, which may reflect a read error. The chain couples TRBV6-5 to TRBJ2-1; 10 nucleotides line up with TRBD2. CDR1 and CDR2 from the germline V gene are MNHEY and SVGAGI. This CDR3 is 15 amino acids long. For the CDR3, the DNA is TGTGTCAGCAACTTACTAGCGGGGACATACAATGAGCAGTTCTTC. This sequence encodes CVSNLLAGTYNEQFF.

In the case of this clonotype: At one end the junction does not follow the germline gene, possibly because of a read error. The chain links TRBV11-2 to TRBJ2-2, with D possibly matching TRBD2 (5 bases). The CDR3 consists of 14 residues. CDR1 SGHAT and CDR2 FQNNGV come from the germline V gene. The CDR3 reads CASSKSASPRELFF. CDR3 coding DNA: TGTGCCAGCAGCAAGAGCGCGAGCCCCCGGGAACTGTTTTTT.

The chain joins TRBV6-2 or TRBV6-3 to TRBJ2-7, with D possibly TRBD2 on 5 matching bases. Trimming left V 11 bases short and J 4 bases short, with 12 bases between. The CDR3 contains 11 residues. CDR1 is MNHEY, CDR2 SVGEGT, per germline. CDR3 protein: CAGLAGYEQYF. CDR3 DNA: TGTGCCGGGTTGGCGGGTTACGAGCAGTACTTC.

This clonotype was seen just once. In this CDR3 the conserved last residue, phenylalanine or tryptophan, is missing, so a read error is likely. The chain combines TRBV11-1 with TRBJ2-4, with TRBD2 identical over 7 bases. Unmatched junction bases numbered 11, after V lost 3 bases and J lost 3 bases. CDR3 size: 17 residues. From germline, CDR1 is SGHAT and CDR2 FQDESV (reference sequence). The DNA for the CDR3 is TGTGCCAGCAGCTTTGCCGGGACTACCGGGATCAAAAACATTCAGTACCTC. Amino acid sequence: CASSFAGTTGIKNIQYL.

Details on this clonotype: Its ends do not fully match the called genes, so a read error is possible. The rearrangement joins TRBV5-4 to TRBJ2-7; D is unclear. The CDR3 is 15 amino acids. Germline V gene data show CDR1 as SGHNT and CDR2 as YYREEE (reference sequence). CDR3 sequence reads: CTSSLFGGPSYKQYF. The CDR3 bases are TGTACCAGCAGCTTGTTCGGTGGCCCCTCCTACAAGCAGTACTTC.

In DNA form, the CDR3 reads TGTGCCAGCAGCCAAGGCACCGGGTCCCACTACGAGCAGTACTTC. Translating gives CASSQGTGSHYEQYF. The chain has TRBV4-2 and TRBJ2-7, with unresolved D. Germline V CDR1 and CDR2: LGHNA, YNFKEQ. This CDR3 spans 15 amino acids. V lost 1 base to trimming and J lost 3 bases, with 13 bases between them.

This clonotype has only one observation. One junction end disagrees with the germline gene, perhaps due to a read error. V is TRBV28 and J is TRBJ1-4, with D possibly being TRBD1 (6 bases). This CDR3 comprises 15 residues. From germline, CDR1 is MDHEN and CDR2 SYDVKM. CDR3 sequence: CVSSLGGLANEKLFF. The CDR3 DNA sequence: TGTGTCAGCAGTTTGGGGGGCCTCGCTAATGAAAAACTGTTTTTT.

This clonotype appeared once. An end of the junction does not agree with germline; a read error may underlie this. CDR3 sequence reads: CTSNELRGLASTDTQYF. Written as DNA, the CDR3 is TGCACCAGCAATGAGTTACGGGGATTAGCTAGCACAGATACGCAGTATTTT. This chain links TRBV10-2 with TRBJ2-3; D may be TRBD2 (5 bases). CDR1 and CDR2 from the germline V gene are WSHSY and SAAADI. This CDR3 has 17 amino acids.

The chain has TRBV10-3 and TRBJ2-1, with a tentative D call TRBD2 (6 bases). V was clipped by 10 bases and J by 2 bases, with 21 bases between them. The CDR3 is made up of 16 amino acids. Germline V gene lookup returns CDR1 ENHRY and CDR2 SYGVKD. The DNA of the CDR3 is TGTGCCAGCACCCAAACTAGCAGGAGTCCCTACAATGAGCAGTTCTTC. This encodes CASTQTSRSPYNEQFF.

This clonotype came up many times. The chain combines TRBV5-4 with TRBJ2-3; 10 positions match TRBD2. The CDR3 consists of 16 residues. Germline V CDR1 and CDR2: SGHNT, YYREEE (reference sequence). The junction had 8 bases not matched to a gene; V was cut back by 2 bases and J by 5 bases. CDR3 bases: TGTGCCAGCAGCTTTACAGCGGGAGGGCGGGGAGATACGCAGTATTTT. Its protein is CASSFTAGGRGDTQYF.

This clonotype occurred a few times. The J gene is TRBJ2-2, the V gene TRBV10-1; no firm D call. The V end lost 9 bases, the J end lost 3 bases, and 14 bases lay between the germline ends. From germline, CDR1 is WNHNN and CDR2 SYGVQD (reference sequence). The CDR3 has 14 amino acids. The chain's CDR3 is CASSDGTYTGELFF. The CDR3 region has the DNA TGCGCCAGTTCCGACGGCACATACACCGGGGAGCTGTTTTTT.

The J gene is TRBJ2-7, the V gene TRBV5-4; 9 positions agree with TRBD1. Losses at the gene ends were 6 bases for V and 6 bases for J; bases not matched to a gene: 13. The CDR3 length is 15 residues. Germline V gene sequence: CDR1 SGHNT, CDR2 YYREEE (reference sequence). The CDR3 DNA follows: TGTGCCAGCAACCCAACCGGGACAGGGATCATCGAGCAGTACGTC. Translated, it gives CASNPTGTGIIEQYV.

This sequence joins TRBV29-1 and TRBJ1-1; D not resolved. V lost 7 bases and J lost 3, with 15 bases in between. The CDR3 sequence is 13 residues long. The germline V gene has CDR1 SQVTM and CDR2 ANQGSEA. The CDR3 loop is CSGGDCLDTEAFF. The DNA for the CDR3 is TGCAGCGGGGGAGACTGCCTGGACACTGAAGCTTTCTTT.

CDR3 coding DNA: TGTGTCACCAGTTACTCAGGAGGGACAGGGGGGAAAAATGAAAAACTGTTTTTT. Translating it yields CVTSYSGGTGGKNEKLFF. The chain joins TRBV6-5 to TRBJ1-4; 11 bases are shared with TRBD1. Germline CDR1 and CDR2: MNHEY and SVGAGI. The CDR3 runs to 18 residues.

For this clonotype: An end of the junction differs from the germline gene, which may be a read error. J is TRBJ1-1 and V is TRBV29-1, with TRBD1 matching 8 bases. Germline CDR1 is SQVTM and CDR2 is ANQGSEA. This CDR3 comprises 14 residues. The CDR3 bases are TGCAGCGTGACAGGGGATGTAATTAACACTGAAGTTTTCTTT. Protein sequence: CSVTGDVINTEVFF.

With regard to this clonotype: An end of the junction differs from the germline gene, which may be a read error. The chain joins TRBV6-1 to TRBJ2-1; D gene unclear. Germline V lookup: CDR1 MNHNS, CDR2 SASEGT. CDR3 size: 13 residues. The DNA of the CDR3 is TGTACCAGCAGTGAGCAGAAATACAATGAGCAGTTCTTC. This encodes CTSSEQKYNEQFF.

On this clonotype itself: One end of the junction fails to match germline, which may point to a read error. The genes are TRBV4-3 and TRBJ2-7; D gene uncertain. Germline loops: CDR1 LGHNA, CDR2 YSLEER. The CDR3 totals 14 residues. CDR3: CTSSHLGGAGEQYF. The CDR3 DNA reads TGCACCAGTAGCCACCTGGGCGGAGCAGGCGAGCAGTACTTC.

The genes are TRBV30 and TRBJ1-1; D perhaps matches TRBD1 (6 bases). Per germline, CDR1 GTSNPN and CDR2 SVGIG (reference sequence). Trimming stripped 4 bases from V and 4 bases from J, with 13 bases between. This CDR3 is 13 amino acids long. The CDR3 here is CAWNIQGPTEAFF. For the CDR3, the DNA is TGTGCCTGGAATATACAGGGACCCACTGAAGCTTTCTTT.

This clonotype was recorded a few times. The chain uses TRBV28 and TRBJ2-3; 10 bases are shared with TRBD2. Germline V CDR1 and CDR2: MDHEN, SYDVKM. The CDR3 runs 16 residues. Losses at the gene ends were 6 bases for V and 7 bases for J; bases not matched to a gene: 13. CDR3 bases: TGTGCCAGCAGGCTAGGAGCGGGAGGGGAGGAGTATACGCAGTATTTT. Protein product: CASRLGAGGEEYTQYF.

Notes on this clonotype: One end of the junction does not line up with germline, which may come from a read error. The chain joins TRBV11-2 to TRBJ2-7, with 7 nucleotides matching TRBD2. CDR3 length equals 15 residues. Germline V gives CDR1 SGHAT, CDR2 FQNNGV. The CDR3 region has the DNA TGTGCCAGCAACTTAGCAGGCGGGAGTCACGACAAGCACTACTTC. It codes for CASNLAGGSHDKHYF.

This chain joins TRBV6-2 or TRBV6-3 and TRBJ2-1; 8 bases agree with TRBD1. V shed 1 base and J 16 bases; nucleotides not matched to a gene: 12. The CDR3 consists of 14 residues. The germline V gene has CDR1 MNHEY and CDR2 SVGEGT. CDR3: CASSYYTQGQVPFF. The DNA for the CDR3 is TGTGCCAGCAGTTACTATACGCAGGGACAGGTCCCTTTCTTC.

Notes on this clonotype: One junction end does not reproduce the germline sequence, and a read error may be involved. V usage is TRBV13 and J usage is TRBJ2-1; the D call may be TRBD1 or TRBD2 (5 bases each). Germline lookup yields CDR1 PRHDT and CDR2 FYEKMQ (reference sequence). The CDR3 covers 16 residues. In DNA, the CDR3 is TGTGCCAGCGGCTTAGGGGACCTGGGAAGGGGCAATGAGCAGTTTTTC. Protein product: CASGLGDLGRGNEQFF. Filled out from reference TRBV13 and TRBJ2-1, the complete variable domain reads AAGVIQSPRHLIKEKRETATLKCYPIPRHDTVYWYQQGPGQDPQFLISFYEKMQSDKGSIPDRFSAQQFSDYHSELNMSSLELGDSALYFCASGLGDLGRGNEQFFGPGTRLTVL.

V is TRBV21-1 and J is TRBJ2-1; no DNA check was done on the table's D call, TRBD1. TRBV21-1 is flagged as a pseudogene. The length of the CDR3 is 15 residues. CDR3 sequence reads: CASNNSRGLNNEQFF. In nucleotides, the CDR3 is TGTGCCAGCAACAATAGTCGGGGGCTAAACAATGAGCAGTTCTTT.

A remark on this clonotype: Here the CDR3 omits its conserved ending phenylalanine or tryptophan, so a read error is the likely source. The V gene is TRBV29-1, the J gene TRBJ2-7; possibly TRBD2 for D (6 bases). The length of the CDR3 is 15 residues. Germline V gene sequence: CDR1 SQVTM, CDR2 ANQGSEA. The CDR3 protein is CNVEDPGGSSYEQYL. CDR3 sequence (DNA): TGTAACGTTGAAGATCCAGGAGGGAGCTCCTACGAGCAGTACTTA.

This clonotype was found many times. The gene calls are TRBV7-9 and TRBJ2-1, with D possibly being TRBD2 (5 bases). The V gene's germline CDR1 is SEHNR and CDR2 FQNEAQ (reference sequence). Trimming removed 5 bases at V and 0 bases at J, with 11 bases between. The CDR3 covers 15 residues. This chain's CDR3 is CASSPLVFSYNEQFF. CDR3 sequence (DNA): TGTGCCAGCAGCCCACTAGTTTTCTCCTACAATGAGCAGTTCTTC.

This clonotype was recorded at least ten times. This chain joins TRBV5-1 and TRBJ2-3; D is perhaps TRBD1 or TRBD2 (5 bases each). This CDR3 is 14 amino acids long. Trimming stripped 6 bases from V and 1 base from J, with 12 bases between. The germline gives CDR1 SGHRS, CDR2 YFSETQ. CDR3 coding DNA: TGCGCCAGCACCAGGGTCGGGGGCACAGATACGCAGTATTTT. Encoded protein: CASTRVGGTDTQYF.

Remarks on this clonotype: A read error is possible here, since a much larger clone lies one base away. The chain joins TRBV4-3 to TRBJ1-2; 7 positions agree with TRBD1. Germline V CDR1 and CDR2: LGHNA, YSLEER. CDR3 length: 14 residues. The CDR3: CANSQEEGASGYTF. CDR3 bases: TGCGCCAACAGCCAAGAAGAGGGGGCAAGTGGCTACACCTTC.

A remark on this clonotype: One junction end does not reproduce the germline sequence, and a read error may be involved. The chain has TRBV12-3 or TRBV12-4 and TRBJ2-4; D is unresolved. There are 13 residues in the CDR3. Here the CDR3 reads CAAARDGKNIHYF. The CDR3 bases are TGCGCCGCGGCTCGAGACGGAAAAAACATTCACTACTTC.

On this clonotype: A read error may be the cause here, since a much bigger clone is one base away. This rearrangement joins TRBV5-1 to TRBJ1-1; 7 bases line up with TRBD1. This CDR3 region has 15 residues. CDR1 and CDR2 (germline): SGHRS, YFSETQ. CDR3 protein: CARSSRQGLNTEAFF. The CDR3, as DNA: TGCGCCAGGAGCTCCCGACAGGGACTGAACACTGAAGCTTTCTTT.

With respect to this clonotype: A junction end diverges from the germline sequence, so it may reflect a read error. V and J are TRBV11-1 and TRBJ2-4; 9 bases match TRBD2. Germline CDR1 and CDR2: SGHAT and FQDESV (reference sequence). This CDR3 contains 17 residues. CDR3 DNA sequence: TGTGCCAGGAGATTTCCCCGGACTAGCGCGACCAAAAACATTCGGTACTTC. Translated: CARRFPRTSATKNIRYF.

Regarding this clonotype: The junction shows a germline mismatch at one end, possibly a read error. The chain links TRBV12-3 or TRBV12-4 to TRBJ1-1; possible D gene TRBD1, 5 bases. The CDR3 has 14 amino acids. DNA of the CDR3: TGTGCCAGCAGTTCGGGGCTGATGAACACTGAACCTTTCTTT. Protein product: CASSSGLMNTEPFF.